Listed here are 32 T cell receptor beta chains from one sample, sequenced in a study of glioma-infiltrating T cells after dendritic cell vaccination. TCRdb keeps only in-frame clones here, not all; method: immunoSEQ multiplex PCR. The top ten hold 3.2% of the sample, which has roughly 82,000 clones, about 87% seen once. The sample was blood, taken before dendritic cell vaccination. The receptor set was obtained from a human donor with glioblastoma.

The chain couples TRBV19 to TRBJ1-2; a weak D match, TRBD1 (5 bases). The V gene's germline CDR1 is LNHDA and CDR2 SQIVND (reference sequence). Trimming removed 8 bases at V and 2 bases at J, with 15 bases between. The CDR3 is 14 residues long. CDR3 in DNA: TGTGCCAGTTCCGGGGCAGCGGGGAACTATGGCTACACCTTC. Translating it yields CASSGAAGNYGYTF.

The chain has TRBV15 and TRBJ1-2; D gene ambiguous. Trimming pared 11 bases from V and 8 bases from J, leaving 24 bases between. This CDR3 is built from 14 residues. Germline lookup yields CDR1 LNHNV and CDR2 YYDKDF (reference sequence). This CDR3 is CAATSSSLLGGYTF. The CDR3 DNA reads as TGTGCCGCCACTAGCTCCTCACTCCTCGGGGGCTACACCTTC.

V is TRBV2 and J is TRBJ1-1, with D possibly TRBD1 on 5 matching bases. The V gene's germline CDR1 is SNHLY and CDR2 FYNNEI. The CDR3 sequence is 17 residues long. Trimming removed 4 bases at V and 1 base at J, with 19 bases between. The CDR3 DNA is TGTGCCAGCAGTGCCCCCCCAGGGACTCTGAAGAACACTGAAGCTTTCTTT. Residues: CASSAPPGTLKNTEAFF.

This clone was detected once. The CDR3 DNA is TGTGCCAGCAGCTCGACCGGCGGGACGTATGGCTACACCTTC. It is translated as CASSSTGGTYGYTF. This chain links TRBV7-9 with TRBJ1-2; tentative D call: TRBD1 (5 bases). Trimming cost V 4 bases and J 5 bases, with 14 bases left between them. The CDR3 loop spans 14 amino acids. CDR1 is SEHNR and CDR2 is FQNEAQ in the germline V gene (reference sequence).

The chain recombines TRBV28 with TRBJ2-2, with no clear D. CDR1 is MDHEN, CDR2 SYDVKM, per germline. The V and J ends lost 10 bases and 5 bases respectively, with 14 bases between them. The CDR3 length is 13 residues. In nucleotides, the CDR3 is TGTGCCACTACGCCACTCGCGACCGGGGAGCTGTTTTTT. It yields the protein CATTPLATGELFF.

This chain connects TRBV7-9 to TRBJ2-5; 8 bases line up with TRBD1. Per the germline V gene, CDR1 is SEHNR and CDR2 is FQNEAQ (reference sequence). CDR3 length equals 17 residues. Trimming removed 1 base from V and 3 bases from J; junction bases left unmatched: 10. CDR3 in DNA: TGTGCCAGCAGCTTAGGGTGGACGGGGACAGGAGAAGAGACCCAGTACTTC. Its translation is CASSLGWTGTGEETQYF.

This rearrangement joins TRBV6-6 to TRBJ1-1; unclear D gene. V lost 5 bases, J lost 5 bases, and 12 bases lay in between. The CDR3 loop spans 13 amino acids. Looked up from germline, CDR1 is MNHNY and CDR2 is SVGAGI (reference sequence). CDR3 amino acids: CASSDGPGTEAFF. The CDR3 coding sequence is TGTGCCAGCAGTGACGGCCCGGGGACTGAAGCTTTCTTT.

Here the CDR3 reads CASSIKGTGQRGAKNIQYF. The CDR3, as DNA: TGTGCCAGTAGTATAAAGGGGACAGGGCAGAGAGGGGCCAAAAACATTCAGTACTTC. The rearrangement uses TRBV19 and TRBJ2-4, with TRBD1 matching 9 bases. CDR3 length equals 19 residues. Germline V gives CDR1 LNHDA, CDR2 SQIVND (reference sequence). The junction had 12 bases not matched to a gene; V was cut back by 2 bases and J by 1 base.

The rearrangement joins TRBV5-1 to TRBJ2-7; TRBD2 aligns across 11 bases. CDR1 and CDR2 (germline): SGHRS, YFSETQ. This CDR3 contains 17 residues. Trimming removed 4 bases from V and 6 bases from J; junction bases left unmatched: 15. The CDR3 sequence: CASSAWTSGSPAGEQYF. The CDR3 region has the DNA TGCGCCAGCAGCGCCTGGACTAGCGGGTCCCCTGCGGGCGAGCAGTACTTC.

In DNA form, the CDR3 reads TGTGCCAGCAGCCCCCGGACAGGATCGCTGTTATATGGCTACACCTTC. Translated, it gives CASSPRTGSLLYGYTF. V usage is TRBV5-8 and J usage is TRBJ1-2; 7 nucleotides align to TRBD1. After removal of 4 bases from V and 5 bases from J, the junction contained 14 bases not matched to a gene. The CDR3 spans 16 residues. CDR1 SGHTS and CDR2 YDEGEE come from the germline V gene.

V gene TRBV5-1 combines with J gene TRBJ1-1; a possible D gene is TRBD1 (6 bases). The CDR3 has 15 residues. The germline V gene encodes CDR1 SGHRS and CDR2 YFSETQ. Trimming shortened V by 1 base and J by 0 bases, and 10 bases separated the two germline ends. CDR3 coding DNA: TGCGCCAGCAGCTTGCAGGGGTGGGTGAACACTGAAGCTTTCTTT. Translating gives CASSLQGWVNTEAFF.

This chain joins TRBV29-1 and TRBJ2-7; maybe TRBD2 (6 bases). CDR1 is SQVTM and CDR2 is ANQGSEA in the germline V gene. There are 12 residues in the CDR3. V gave up 6 bases and J gave up 4 bases, with 13 bases separating them. CDR3 sequence reads: CSVRDSGYEQYF. In DNA form, the CDR3 reads TGCAGCGTCCGTGACAGCGGGTACGAGCAGTACTTC.

V is TRBV6-1 and J is TRBJ1-1; possible D gene TRBD1, 5 bases. Germline loops: CDR1 MNHNS, CDR2 SASEGT. Trimming removed 2 bases from V and 1 base from J, with 5 bases in between. The CDR3 runs 13 residues. CDR3 sequence: CASSETGNTEAFF. CDR3 coding DNA: TGTGCCAGCAGTGAAACAGGGAACACTGAAGCTTTCTTT.

V is TRBV30 and J is TRBJ1-2; D is perhaps TRBD1 (6 bases). CDR3 length: 13 amino acids. Germline assignment: CDR1 GTSNPN and CDR2 SVGIG (reference sequence). V was cut by 3 bases and J by 8 bases, with 16 bases left in between. CDR3 in DNA: TGTGCCTGGAGCCAGGGGTTGGGGAGCGGCTACACCTTC. This gives the protein CAWSQGLGSGYTF.

This chain joins TRBV5-8 and TRBJ2-7; D perhaps matches TRBD1 (5 bases). The CDR3 loop spans 14 amino acids. The germline V gene encodes CDR1 SGHTS and CDR2 YDEGEE. Trimming cost V 4 bases and J 1 base, with 12 bases left between them. The CDR3 here is CASSPGQGSYEQYF. Here the CDR3 DNA reads TGTGCCAGCAGCCCAGGGCAAGGTTCCTACGAGCAGTACTTC.

The table lists this clone with a count of one. The gene calls are TRBV7-9 and TRBJ2-3; 8 bases agree with TRBD2. J lost 5 bases, V lost 5 bases, and 6 bases had no gene match. Germline values: CDR1 SEHNR, CDR2 FQNEAQ (reference sequence). The CDR3 length is 14 residues. The CDR3 sequence: CASSDSGGGDTQYF. The CDR3 bases are TGTGCCAGCAGCGACAGCGGGGGTGGAGATACGCAGTATTTT.

This chain links TRBV5-6 with TRBJ1-2, with TRBD1 as a possible D gene (6 bases). Germline lookup yields CDR1 SGHDT and CDR2 YYEEEE. The CDR3 has 14 amino acids. Trimming took off 4 bases at V and 0 bases at J, with 10 bases between the two ends. The CDR3 DNA reads TGTGCCAGCAGCCGGGACACAACTAACTATGGCTACACCTTC. Protein: CASSRDTTNYGYTF.

The genes are TRBV30 and TRBJ1-2; D call uncertain. Trimming pared 4 bases from V and 8 bases from J, leaving 14 bases between. The CDR3 loop spans 12 amino acids. Germline CDR1 GTSNPN, CDR2 SVGIG (reference sequence). The CDR3, as DNA: TGTGCCTGGAATTCGGCGGTTGGCGGCTACACCTTC. Translation: CAWNSAVGGYTF. Supplemented by reference TRBV30 and TRBJ1-2, the full variable domain reads SQTIHQWPATLVQPVGSPLSLECTVEGTSNPNLYWYRQAAGRGLQLLFYSVGIGQISSEVPQNLSASRPQDRQFILSSKKLLLSDSGFYLCAWNSAVGGYTFGSGTRLTVV.

V usage is TRBV5-1 and J usage is TRBJ2-1; TRBD2 matches 10 bases. CDR3 length: 15 amino acids. Germline V gives CDR1 SGHRS, CDR2 YFSETQ. The V gene end was trimmed by 0 bases and the J gene end by 7 bases; junction bases not matched to a gene: 4. The CDR3, as DNA: TGCGCCAGCAGCTTGGGGGTAGCGGGGGGTAATGAGCAGTTCTTC. Translated: CASSLGVAGGNEQFF.

V usage is TRBV6-4 and J usage is TRBJ2-5; weak D call: TRBD2 (6 bases). Germline V CDR1 and CDR2: MRHNA, SNTAGT. The V gene lost 4 bases and the J gene lost 3 bases, with 15 bases spanning the gap. CDR3 length: 15 amino acids. CDR3 bases: TGTGCCAGCAGTGCCCTCCCGGCGGGAAAAGAGACCCAGTACTTC. It translates to CASSALPAGKETQYF.

This clone was observed a handful of times. CDR3 nucleotides: TGCGCCAGCAGACACAATCCCCGGGACAGGGGAAACTATGGCTACACCTTC. Encoded protein: CASRHNPRDRGNYGYTF. This chain links TRBV4-1 with TRBJ1-2; 10 positions agree with TRBD1. The V segment lost 6 bases and the J segment 2 bases; nucleotides outside the gene matches: 12. Germline V lookup: CDR1 MGHRA, CDR2 YSYEKL. This CDR3 contains 17 residues.

The rearrangement links TRBV2 to TRBJ1-2; perhaps TRBD1 as D (5 bases). V was pared by 6 bases and J by 7 bases, with 12 bases between. The germline V gene has CDR1 SNHLY and CDR2 FYNNEI. The CDR3 sequence is 12 residues long. The CDR3 DNA reads as TGTGCCAGCAGCTCCCAGGGTTCTGGCTACACCTTC. Encoded protein: CASSSQGSGYTF. Full variable domain (remainder filled in from reference TRBV2 and TRBJ1-2): EPEVTQTPSHQVTQMGQEVILRCVPISNHLYFYWYRQILGQKVEFLVSFYNNEISEKSEIFDDQFSVERPDGSNFTLKIRSTKLEDSAMYFCASSSQGSGYTFGSGTRLTVV.

The chain's CDR3 is CSLSRGYGYTF. CDR3 in DNA: TGCAGTCTCTCCCGGGGTTATGGCTACACCTTC. The chain employs TRBV20-1 and TRBJ1-2; no firm D call. Germline CDR1 and CDR2: DFQATT and SNEGSKA (reference sequence). CDR3 size: 11 residues. V was shortened by 8 bases and J by 5 bases, with 12 bases between the two germline ends.

This clone occurred once. The chain uses TRBV12-5 and TRBJ1-2, with TRBD1 identical over 10 bases. The ends lost 3 bases at V and 0 bases at J; junction bases unmatched: 4. Germline V gene sequence: CDR1 LGHNT, CDR2 FRNRAP. CDR3 length: 16 residues. In DNA, the CDR3 is TGTGCTAGTGGTTTTCGGACAGGGGGAGCTAACTATGGCTACACCTTC. Its translation: CASGFRTGGANYGYTF.

The chain couples TRBV29-1 to TRBJ2-1; TRBD1 might be the D (6 bases). The CDR3 totals 15 residues. CDR1 is SQVTM, CDR2 ANQGSEA, per germline. V was cut by 3 bases and J by 4 bases, with 16 bases left in between. This CDR3 is CSVDPTGLPYNEQFF. The CDR3 region has the DNA TGCAGCGTTGACCCGACAGGCCTACCTTACAATGAGCAGTTCTTC.

Comments on this clone: The CDR3 does not end in the conserved phenylalanine or tryptophan, so this is likely a read error. The chain recombines TRBV29-1 with TRBJ1-2, with a tentative D call TRBD1 (6 bases). The CDR3 spans 14 residues. The ends were cut back, 4 bases at V and 2 bases at J, with 14 bases in the middle. From germline, CDR1 is SQVTM and CDR2 ANQGSEA. Here the CDR3 reads CSVVSFGQNYGYTL. CDR3 nucleotide sequence: TGCAGCGTTGTCTCTTTTGGACAGAACTATGGCTACACCCTC.

V is TRBV5-4 and J is TRBJ2-7; 10 bases map to TRBD1. CDR1 and CDR2 (germline): SGHNT, YYREEE (reference sequence). The J segment lost 2 bases and the V segment lost 4 bases, leaving 6 bases of the junction unmatched. This CDR3 contains 15 residues. CDR3: CASSRWTGGAYEQYF. The CDR3 coding sequence is TGTGCCAGCAGCAGATGGACAGGGGGGGCCTACGAGCAGTACTTC.

This clone was found once. This chain uses TRBV30 with TRBJ1-2; no reliable D call. The germline CDR1 and CDR2 sequences are GTSNPN and SVGIG (reference sequence). The CDR3 is 12 residues long. V dropped 2 bases and J dropped 8 bases, with 12 bases sitting between them. CDR3 region: CAWSHPSLGYTF. CDR3 DNA sequence: TGTGCCTGGAGTCATCCTAGTCTGGGCTACACCTTC.

This chain links TRBV6-7 with TRBJ2-7; no definite D call. TRBV6-7 is an ORF; its function is uncertain. The CDR3 runs to 11 residues. The V gene lost 5 bases and the J gene lost 3 bases, with 5 bases spanning the gap. CDR3 sequence: CASSPYYEQYF. The CDR3 DNA reads as TGTGCCAGCAGTCCCTACTACGAGCAGTACTTC.

The rearrangement uses TRBV7-2 and TRBJ2-3; no reliable D call. Germline values: CDR1 SGHTA, CDR2 FQGNSA. V was cut by 4 bases and J by 4 bases, with 9 bases left in between. This CDR3 is built from 13 residues. The CDR3 DNA is TGTGCCAGCAGCTCTGAGGTTGCAGATACGCAGTATTTT. Protein product: CASSSEVADTQYF.

This sequence joins TRBV7-3 and TRBJ1-1; D unclear. The germline CDR1 and CDR2 sequences are SGHTA and FQGTGA. The CDR3 extends over 15 amino acids. Trimming cost V 5 bases and J 0 bases, with 13 bases left between them. The CDR3, as DNA: TGTGCCAGCAGCCCATCCACTACCTTGAACACTGAAGCTTTCTTT. It encodes CASSPSTTLNTEAFF.

The chain couples TRBV11-3 to TRBJ2-3, with 12 bases that match TRBD2. This CDR3 comprises 15 residues. With V trimmed by 4 bases and J by 4 bases, 3 bases remained unmatched. Per the germline V gene, CDR1 is SGHNT and CDR2 is YENEEA. CDR3 coding DNA: TGTGCCAGCAGCTCGGGACTAGCGGGCCCAGATACGCAGTATTTT. It translates to CASSSGLAGPDTQYF. The full variable domain, in which reference TRBV11-3 and TRBJ2-3 provide the parts outside the CDR3, is EAGVVQSPRYKIIEKKQPVAFWCNPISGHNTLYWYLQNLGQGPELLIRYENEEAVDDSQLPKDRFSAERLKGVDSTLKIQPAELGDSAVYLCASSSGLAGPDTQYFGPGTRLTVL.